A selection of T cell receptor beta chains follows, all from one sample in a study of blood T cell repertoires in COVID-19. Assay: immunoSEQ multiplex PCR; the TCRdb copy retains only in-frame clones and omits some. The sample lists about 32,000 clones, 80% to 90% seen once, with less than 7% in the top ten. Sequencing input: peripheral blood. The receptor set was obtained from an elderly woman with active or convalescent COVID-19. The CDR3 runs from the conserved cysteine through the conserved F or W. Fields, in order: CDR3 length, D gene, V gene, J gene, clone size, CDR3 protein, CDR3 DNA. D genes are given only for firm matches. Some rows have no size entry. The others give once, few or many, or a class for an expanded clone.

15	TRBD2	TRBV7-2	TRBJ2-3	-	CASSPGLAGSDTQYF	TGTGCCAGCAGCCCCGGACTAGCGGGAAGTGATACGCAGTATTTT
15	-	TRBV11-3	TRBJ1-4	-	CASSSGLATNEKLFF	TGTGCCAGCAGCTCGGGTCTTGCAACTAATGAAAAACTGTTTTTT
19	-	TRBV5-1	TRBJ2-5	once	CASSLVRSGLGGPKETQYF	TGCGCCAGCAGCTTGGTGCGATCGGGCCTCGGGGGGCCCAAAGAGACCCAGTACTTC
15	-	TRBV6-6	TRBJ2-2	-	CASKSSAGYTGELFF	TGTGCCAGCAAGAGTTCCGCGGGGTACACCGGGGAGCTGTTTTTT
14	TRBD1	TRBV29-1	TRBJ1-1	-	CSVVRDRVSTEAFF	TGCAGCGTTGTGAGGGACAGGGTAAGCACTGAAGCTTTCTTT
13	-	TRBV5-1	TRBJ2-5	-	CASSLEGRETQYF	TGCGCCAGCAGCTTGGAGGGGCGGGAGACCCAGTACTTC
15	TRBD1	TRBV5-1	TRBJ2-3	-	CASSIQGVSTDTQYF	TGCGCCAGCAGCATCCAGGGGGTTAGCACAGATACGCAGTATTTT
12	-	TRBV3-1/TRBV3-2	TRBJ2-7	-	CASSQRLYEQYF	TGTGCCAGCAGCCAAAGACTCTACGAGCAGTACTTC
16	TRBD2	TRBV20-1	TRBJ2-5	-	CSASAEGSGRSETQYF	TGCAGTGCTAGTGCTGAGGGTAGCGGGAGATCAGAGACCCAGTACTTC
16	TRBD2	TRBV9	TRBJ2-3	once	CASSSNRRGVTDTQYF	TGTGCCAGCAGCTCCAACCGACGGGGGGTTACAGATACGCAGTATTTT
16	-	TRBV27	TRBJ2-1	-	CASSSRQARPHNEQFF	TGTGCCAGCAGTTCCCGACAGGCCCGCCCTCACAACGAGCAGTTCTTC
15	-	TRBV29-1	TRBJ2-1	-	CSVEAGISGYNEQFF	TGCAGCGTGGAAGCCGGGATTTCGGGCTACAATGAGCAGTTCTTC
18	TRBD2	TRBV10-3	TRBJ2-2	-	CAISESKGLAGFTGELFF	TGTGCCATCAGTGAGTCGAAGGGCCTAGCGGGATTCACCGGGGAGCTGTTTTTT
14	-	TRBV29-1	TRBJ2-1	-	CRGGVGGPYNEQFF	TGCCGCGGGGGCGTGGGGGGGCCCTACAATGAGCAGTTCTTC
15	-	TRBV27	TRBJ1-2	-	CASSPDSLPRYGYTF	TGTGCCAGCAGTCCGGACTCTCTCCCTAGGTATGGCTACACCTTC
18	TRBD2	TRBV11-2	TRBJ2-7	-	CASSFSGTSGGRSYEQYF	TGTGCCAGCAGCTTCTCCGGGACTAGCGGGGGGCGTTCCTACGAGCAGTACTTC
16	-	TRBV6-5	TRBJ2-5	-	CASSYYLGAGQETQYF	TGTGCCAGCAGTTATTACCTGGGGGCCGGCCAAGAGACCCAGTACTTC
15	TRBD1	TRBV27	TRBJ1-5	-	CASSFSGTGNQPQHF	TGTGCCAGCAGTTTCTCCGGGACAGGGAATCAGCCCCAGCATTTT
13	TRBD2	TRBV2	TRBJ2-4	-	CASSEVLAGGPYF	TGTGCCAGCAGCGAGGTACTAGCGGGGGGCCCCTATTTC
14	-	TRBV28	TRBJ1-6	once	CASTLPGVQSPLHF	TGTGCCAGCACTCTACCAGGGGTCCAATCACCCCTCCACTTT
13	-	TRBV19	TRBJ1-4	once	CASRSVGGEKLFF	TGTGCCTCAAGGAGCGTAGGAGGTGAAAAACTGTTTTTT